These T cell receptor beta chains were read from a single sample in a study of response to subunit inactivated influenza vaccine. TCRdb redid the calling of the RT-PCR reads with MiXCR, one entry per CDR3 protein. The table includes over 800,000 distinct CDR3 sequences, approximately 22% detected once. Material: PBMCs from blood, obtained less than 6 days after vaccination. The source of these receptors is a man aged 45 to 65 who received an inactivated influenza vaccine. Both conserved end residues are part of each CDR3.

v_call cdr3_aa
TRBV5-1 CASSHRGDTGELFF
TRBV5-1 CASSWATGAYEQYF
TRBV19 CASSTVGAGEYEQYF
TRBV20-1 CSAKNVRGTGELFF
TRBV4-3 CASSQTTGGLTEAFF
TRBV20-1 CSARKGIGFDEQFF
TRBV5-6 CASSVPRETQYF
TRBV20-1 CSARVKGTRTYEQYF
TRBV30 CAWSGARTVRTQETQYF
TRBV20-1 CSVTGGYGYTF
TRBV5-1 CASSFGTDYYEQYF
TRBV29-1 CSVVAGGDIDTQYF
TRBV15 CATSRGRVLTRPGHGEQFF
TRBV20-1 CSARGSHEQYF
TRBV9 CASSVSAGLAAKIGDTQYF
TRBV20-1 CSATKPGTSVPHEQFF
TRBV10-3 CAISGRGTYNEQFF